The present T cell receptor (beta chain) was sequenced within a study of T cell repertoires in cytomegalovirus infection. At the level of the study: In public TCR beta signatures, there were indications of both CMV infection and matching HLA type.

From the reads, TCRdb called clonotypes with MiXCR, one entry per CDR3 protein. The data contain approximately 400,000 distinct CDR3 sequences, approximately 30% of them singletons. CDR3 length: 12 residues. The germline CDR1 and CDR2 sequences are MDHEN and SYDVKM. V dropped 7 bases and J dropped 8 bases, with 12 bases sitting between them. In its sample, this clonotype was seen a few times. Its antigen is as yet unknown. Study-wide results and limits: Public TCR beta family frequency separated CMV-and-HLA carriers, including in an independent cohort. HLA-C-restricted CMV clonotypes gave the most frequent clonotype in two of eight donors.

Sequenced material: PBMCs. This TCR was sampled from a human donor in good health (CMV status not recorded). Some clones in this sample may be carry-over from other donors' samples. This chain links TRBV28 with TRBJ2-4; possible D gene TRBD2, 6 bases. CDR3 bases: TGTGCCAGCAACCGGCCGGGGGACATTCAGTACTTC. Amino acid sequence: CASNRPGDIQYF.